These T cell receptor beta chains were read from a single sample in a study of regulatory T cells in long-lasting Graves disease. TCRdb used MiXCR to reprocess the multiplex PCR reads, holding one entry per CDR3 protein. The data contain some 500,000 distinct CDR3 sequences, roughly 12% of them singletons. These data were also filed under a second study, of T cells in Graves' hyperthyroidism and ophthalmopathy.

This specimen consisted of peripheral blood mononuclear cells (PBMCs), obtained at new diagnosis, from a patient treated with antithyroid drugs. The receptors derive from a man younger than 40 with Graves disease. CDR3s include the opening cysteine and the closing phenylalanine or tryptophan. Each record gives: J gene, D gene, V gene, clone size, CDR3 DNA, CDR3 protein. A D gene is named only where the DNA matches it firmly. Clone size is shown for a subset of rows, as once, few, many or a class of expanded clone.

>TRBJ2-1|TRBD2|TRBV28|many
TGTGCCAGCAGCCCGGGACTAGCGAGCAATGAGCAGTTCTTC
CASSPGLASNEQFF
>TRBJ2-2|TRBD2|TRBV20-1|.
TGCAGTGCACCCTTAGCGGGGAACACCGGGGAGCTGTTTTTT
CSAPLAGNTGELFF
>TRBJ2-1|TRBD1|TRBV24-1|few
TGTGCCACCAGTCCAGGGGGTGCCTACAATGAGCAGTTCTTC
CATSPGGAYNEQFF
>TRBJ2-1|TRBD2|TRBV20-1|.
TGCAGTGCTAGAGATCTTCCCCCTCCTATATATGACGGGAGGACCTACAATGAGCAGTTCTTC
CSARDLPPPIYDGRTYNEQFF
>TRBJ2-2|.|TRBV20-1|many
TGCAGTGCTAGGGGGGAGGCCCCCCACACCGGGGAGCTGTTTTTT
CSARGEAPHTGELFF
>TRBJ2-3|TRBD2|TRBV6-1|.
TGTGCCAGTACAGGCCCCCGGGACTACACAGATACGCAGTATTTT
CASTGPRDYTDTQYF
>TRBJ2-5|.|TRBV7-8|many
TGTGCCAGCAGCTTAGACGGTATTTCGGTAGGAACCCAGTACTTC
CASSLDGISVGTQYF
>TRBJ1-1|TRBD1|TRBV4-1|.
TGCGCCAGCAGCCCCCGGGACAGAGAGAACACTGAAGCTTTCTTT
CASSPRDRENTEAFF
>TRBJ1-5|TRBD1|TRBV29-1|many
TGCAGCGTCGGGACAGGGACCAATCAGCCCCAGCATTTT
CSVGTGTNQPQHF
>TRBJ1-5|TRBD1|TRBV5-1|.
TGCGCCAGCAGCTCGGGACAGGGCCCGAATCAGCCCCAGCATTTT
CASSSGQGPNQPQHF
>TRBJ1-5|.|TRBV6-1|many
TGTGCCAGCAGAGACGGAGGGGTAAGGGACCCCCAGCATTTT
CASRDGGVRDPQHF
>TRBJ2-3|TRBD2|TRBV18|many
TGTGCCAGCTCACCCGTCGGACTAGCTGGAGATACGCAGTATTTT
CASSPVGLAGDTQYF
>TRBJ2-1|TRBD2|TRBV24-1|.
TGTGCCACCCGTAGGGCGGGAGGTCAGGACAATGAGCAGTTCTTC
CATRRAGGQDNEQFF
>TRBJ2-1|.|TRBV15|many
TGTGCCACCAGCAGAGACGATGAGCAGTTCTTC
CATSRDDEQFF
>TRBJ1-2|.|TRBV7-6|many
TGTGCCAGCAGTGCCGAGGACTATGGCTACACCTTC
CASSAEDYGYTF
>TRBJ2-7|.|TRBV6-1|.
TGTGCCAGCAGCCTTGGACTTCCCGGGAATAATTACGAGCAGTACTTC
CASSLGLPGNNYEQYF
>TRBJ1-1|.|TRBV15|many
TGTGCCACCAGCAGTTCACACAGGGTGAACACTGAAGCTTTCTTT
CATSSSHRVNTEAFF
>TRBJ1-1|.|TRBV20-1|many
TGCAGTGCTAGAGATTACAGAGGCCCTGAAGCTTTCTTT
CSARDYRGPEAFF
>TRBJ1-2|.|TRBV20-1|many
TGCAGTGCTAGAAGCTATGGCTACACCTTC
CSARSYGYTF
>TRBJ2-7|TRBD2|TRBV12-3/TRBV12-4|many
TGTGCCAGCAGTTTGCGGACTAGCGGGAGAAGAACCTCCTACGAGCAGTACTTC
CASSLRTSGRRTSYEQYF
>TRBJ1-1|.|TRBV3-1|many
TGTGCCAGCAGCCCGGGCAGGTTGGGCACTGAAGCTTTCTTT
CASSPGRLGTEAFF
>TRBJ2-4|.|TRBV10-3|many
TGTGCCACCTCCCAGGGTGGTATAGCCAAAAACATTCAGTACTTC
CATSQGGIAKNIQYF
>TRBJ2-7|.|TRBV11-2|.
TGTGCCAGCAGCCAAGTCAGGGGTGACGAGCAGTACTTC
CASSQVRGDEQYF